This section outlines one TCR beta chain sequence together with its context. The antigen this receptor binds is unknown. No base qualities exist here, and no much larger clone lies one base off it. This record belongs to a study of T-cell memory formation after mild COVID-19 (dated by TCRdb to about 2021). The study in broad terms: Most TCR sequence clusters were specific to one of the two donors. Longitudinal TCRalpha and TCRbeta repertoire sequencing tracked T-cell clones expanding and contracting after mild COVID-19 in a couple of donors. Two young, previously healthy adult volunteers, one female and one male, were included in the cohort.

The CDR3 holds 13 amino acids from the cysteine to the phenylalanine. CDR3 DNA only is kept here, 39 bases in frame from base 1. Based on the germline V gene (reference sequence), the CDR1 and CDR2 sequences are LNHNV and YYDKDF. The germline V and J ends show losses of 0 bases and 10 bases respectively, and no gene match explains 2 bases of the junction. Broad study findings and their caveats: Contracting CD4+ clones were located mainly in the CM and EM memory subsets, whereas CD8+ clones were found to be enriched in EMRA. From day 15 to 85, contracting clones showed balanced CD4/CD8 phenotypes, whereas a second wave of clones that expanded from day 15 to 37 leaned towards CD4+. Only a couple of mild cases were covered by the study, and larger cohorts that include severe cases with pre-infection samples were considered necessary. Whether the second-wave clones peaking on day 37 were SARS-CoV-2 specific was not confirmed. Some responding clones were detected in pre-infection memory, suggesting pre-existing cross-reactive memory T cells joined the SARS-CoV-2 response.

Sequencing instrument: Illumina NovaSeq 6000. TCRalpha and TCRbeta cDNA libraries were built by 5'RACE with constant-segment primers, adding sample barcodes and unique molecular identifiers. Trizol reagent was used to extract RNA from every sample. Library amplification was performed in two PCR steps, and a second sample barcode and Illumina TruSeq adapters were introduced in the second step. The libraries were sequenced on an Illumina NovaSeq using 2 x 150 bp paired-end reads. In the paper's pipeline: Demultiplexing of reads and collapsing into UMI-guided consensus sequences were performed with migec v1.2.7. Using mixcr v2.1.11, UMI consensuses were aligned to TRA and TRB V and J templates and then assembled into clonotypes. A clonotype was counted as expanded or contracted only when both edgeR and NoisET called the clonotype significant, with the noise models trained on biological replicates. For edgeR calls, the thresholds were a false discovery rate-adjusted p below 0.01 and a log2 fold-change of 1. As an exploratory analysis of dynamics, PCA with hierarchical clustering was applied to max-normalized trajectories of the 1000 most abundant clonotypes. The CD4 or CD8 phenotype of responding clones was assigned using the separately sequenced CD4+ and CD8+ repertoires. TCRdb cleaned the public reads at Q25 with fastp, built clones with MiXCR and kept in-frame beta chains. Each entry is one CDR3 protein sequence, shown with its most common DNA and genes. The V and J calls reflect TCRdb's pipeline rather than the authors' work. The sample data list more than 400,000 distinct CDR3 sequences, and 15% to 20% of these were observed just once. Around 12% of the sample lies in the top ten.

Ficoll-Paque density gradient centrifugation was used to isolate PBMCs. The clonotype originates from an adult woman who had mild COVID-19 (a few samples of this study predate the infection). The sample titles of this study are shuffled in the database, so cell type and time point are left out; the donor was told from shared clones. This chain joins TRBV15 to TRBJ2-1, and 8 junctional nucleotides match TRBD2. The sequenced material came from PBMCs or a T cell subset sorted from them (not recorded which). In nucleotide form, the sequence is TGTGCCACCAGCAGAGAAAGACTAGCGGAGCAGTTCTTC. This gives the protein CATSRERLAEQFF.